This is a list of T cell receptor beta chains from one sample in a study of metastatic and nonmetastatic thyroid tumors. MiXCR reprocessed the PCR reads for TCRdb. The sample lists 3,500 to 4,500 clones; around 35% were seen once. The specimen sequenced was adjacent normal tissue. These receptors all stem from a male donor with papillary thyroid cancer or a benign thyroid nodule (not recorded which). Some clones in this sample may be carry-over from other donors' samples. CDR3s include the opening cysteine and the closing phenylalanine or tryptophan. The D gene is left open where the match is weak. Clone size appears in some rows only: once, few, many, or a class for an expanded clone.

D gene: .; clone size: .; V gene: TRBV10-1; J gene: TRBJ2-1; CDR3 protein: CASSDPSGLKFF; CDR3 DNA: TGCGCCAGCAGTGACCCCAGTGGGCTGAAGTTCTTC
D gene: .; clone size: .; V gene: TRBV2; J gene: TRBJ2-2; CDR3 protein: CASSDGSVAPGELFF; CDR3 DNA: TGTGCCAGCAGTGATGGGTCAGTAGCGCCCGGGGAGCTGTTTTTT
D gene: .; clone size: few; V gene: TRBV15; J gene: TRBJ1-3; CDR3 protein: CATSRDHGSSGNTIYF; CDR3 DNA: TGTGCCACCAGCAGAGATCATGGGAGCTCTGGAAACACCATATATTTT
D gene: TRBD1; clone size: many; V gene: TRBV6-2/TRBV6-3; J gene: TRBJ1-1; CDR3 protein: CASAQDRRYEAFF; CDR3 DNA: TGTGCCAGCGCCCAGGACAGGAGATATGAAGCTTTCTTT
D gene: TRBD1; clone size: many; V gene: TRBV12-3/TRBV12-4; J gene: TRBJ2-1; CDR3 protein: CASSLAGTGWFF; CDR3 DNA: TGTGCCAGCAGTTTGGCCGGGACAGGGTGGTTCTTC
D gene: .; clone size: .; V gene: TRBV6-4; J gene: TRBJ2-3; CDR3 protein: CASSELGSTDTQYF; CDR3 DNA: TGTGCCAGCAGTGAGCTAGGCTCAACAGATACGCAGTATTTT
D gene: .; clone size: .; V gene: TRBV11-3; J gene: TRBJ2-7; CDR3 protein: CASSLGGSVNYEQYF; CDR3 DNA: TGTGCCAGCAGCTTAGGCGGAAGCGTTAACTACGAGCAGTACTTC
D gene: .; clone size: .; V gene: TRBV5-1; J gene: TRBJ2-2; CDR3 protein: CASSLEPRAGTGPGELFF; CDR3 DNA: TGCGCCAGCAGCTTAGAACCCCGGGCAGGGACGGGTCCCGGGGAGCTGTTTTTT
D gene: .; clone size: few; V gene: TRBV9; J gene: TRBJ1-2; CDR3 protein: CATKGWRPGYTF; CDR3 DNA: TGTGCCACCAAGGGTTGGCGGCCTGGCTACACCTTC
D gene: TRBD1; clone size: .; V gene: TRBV24-1; J gene: TRBJ1-5; CDR3 protein: CATSEPDRGPSQPQHF; CDR3 DNA: TGTGCCACCAGTGAACCAGACAGGGGGCCATCTCAGCCCCAGCATTTT
D gene: TRBD1; clone size: few; V gene: TRBV6-1; J gene: TRBJ1-4; CDR3 protein: CASSETGLREKLFF; CDR3 DNA: TGTGCCAGCAGTGAGACAGGGTTGCGAGAAAAACTGTTTTTT
D gene: TRBD1; clone size: few; V gene: TRBV27; J gene: TRBJ1-5; CDR3 protein: CASSLYRGDQPQHF; CDR3 DNA: TGTGCCAGCAGTTTATACAGGGGGGATCAGCCCCAGCATTTT